This T cell receptor (beta chain) was profiled in a study of cytomegalovirus exposure and HLA in healthy donors. Study outcomes and limitations: Rarity held for most TCR sequences, but there were some public TCRs that occurred in many donors. Researchers catalogued about 150 TCR beta chains as cytomegalovirus-associated.

This CDR3 is 12 amino acids long. CDR1 is MGHDK and CDR2 is SYGVNS in the germline V gene. The V end lost 1 base, the J end lost 7 bases, and 7 bases lay between the germline ends. Notes on this clone: Its antigen remains unknown.

Measured with immunoSEQ multiplex PCR; TCRdb has only the in-frame clones, and not every one. Seen here are fewer than 200,000 clones, 85% to 90% observed once, and the top ten hold under 13%. The source of this sequence is a woman between 18 and 29 years old in good health and CMV-seropositive. The J gene is TRBJ1-1, the V gene TRBV25-1; D gene uncertain. Sequenced input: PBMCs. The CDR3, as DNA: TGTGCCAGCAGTGAATCCAGGTATGAAGCTTTCTTT. It yields the protein CASSESRYEAFF.